This T cell receptor beta chain was retrieved from a study of T-cell memory formation after mild COVID-19. This clonotype came up a few times. Antigen unknown. Trimming took 4 bases from V and 7 from J; bases not matched to a gene: 8. Germline loops: CDR1 SGHDT, CDR2 YYEEEE. The CDR3 totals 13 residues. Study-level results: The study found contracting CD4+ clones mainly in CM and EM and contracting CD8+ clones in EMRA. From day 15 to 85, contracting clones were balanced between CD4 and CD8, whereas later expanders leaned toward CD4+.

Using its own MiXCR run on the 5' RACE reads, TCRdb lists one record per CDR3 protein. The data hold 89,000 or so distinct CDR3 sequences, with about 13% observed a single time. Sequenced input: PBMCs or a T cell subset sorted from them (not recorded which). The origin of this receptor is a young man who had mild COVID-19 (a few samples of this study predate the infection). Cell type and time point are not known. This chain joins TRBV5-6 and TRBJ2-7; 7 nucleotides align to TRBD1. CDR3 in amino acids: CASSPGQVGEQYF. The CDR3 nucleotides read TGTGCCAGCAGCCCCGGACAGGTGGGAGAGCAGTACTTC.